Included here is one TCR beta chain sequence, with context. The study sequenced TCR beta in blood CD8+ and CD4+ T cells. The CD8+ and CD4+ T cells were isolated magnetically using a negative isolation approach, whereas the TEMRA cells were enriched by FACS. The source of the sample is a study of CD8 T cells in Susac syndrome. Reverse transcription used about 0.45 to 1 ug RNA and random hexamers. TCRdb itself ran the immunoSEQ multiplex PCR reads through MiXCR, one entry per CDR3 protein. The table lists 20,000 to 25,000 distinct CDR3 sequences, 85% to 95% of them singletons. The CDR3 is 14 residues long. V was shortened by 8 bases and J by 1 base, with 12 bases between the two germline ends.

This TCR was sampled from a human donor in good health. The chain combines TRBV12-3 or TRBV12-4 with TRBJ2-1; D is possibly TRBD1 or TRBD2 (5 bases each). The sequenced sample was CD8+ T cells from PBMCs. This CDR3 reads CASGGVASYNEQFF. The CDR3 DNA reads as TGTGCCAGCGGGGGAGTAGCTTCCTACAATGAGCAGTTCTTC.